The 5 T cell receptor beta chains below come from one sample, sequenced in a study of T-cell reconstitution after alpha-beta-depleted transplantation in children. For TCRbeta, the library was prepared with unique molecular identifiers. MiXCR, applied by TCRdb to the PCR reads, yields one record per CDR3 protein. The profile shows hundreds of thousands of distinct CDR3 sequences, 15% to 20% of them singletons. This specimen was PBMCs from the stem cell graft donor, taken from the stem cell graft. These receptors originate from a human donor who donated a stem cell graft to a child with acute lymphoblastic leukemia.

V and J are TRBV9 and TRBJ2-2, with 13 bases fitting TRBD2. This CDR3 has 16 amino acids. The germline CDR1 and CDR2 sequences are SGDLS and YYNGEE. The V and J ends lost 3 bases and 7 bases, in that order; junction bases with no gene match: 6. Here the CDR3 reads CASSDGLAGVDGELFF. For the CDR3, the DNA is TGTGCCAGCAGCGACGGACTAGCGGGAGTGGACGGGGAGCTGTTTTTT.

The J gene is TRBJ1-4, the V gene TRBV29-1; D not certain. CDR3 length: 13 residues. Between the trimmed V and J ends, which lost 4 bases and 0 bases, there was a span of 6 bases. Germline V gene data show CDR1 as SQVTM and CDR2 as ANQGSEA. CDR3 sequence reads: CSVVLATNEKLFF. As DNA, the CDR3 is TGCAGCGTTGTTCTTGCAACTAATGAAAAACTGTTTTTT.

The chain carries TRBV19 and TRBJ2-1, with D perhaps assigned TRBD1 or TRBD2 (5 bases each). The CDR3 spans 15 residues. Trimming took 7 bases from V and 7 from J, leaving 20 bases between them. From germline, CDR1 is LNHDA and CDR2 SQIVND (reference sequence). The CDR3 loop is CASTYPGTPRNEQFF. The CDR3 nucleotides read TGTGCCAGTACTTATCCCGGGACCCCCAGGAATGAGCAGTTCTTC.

The chain carries TRBV20-1 and TRBJ2-5; D is undetermined. The CDR3 extends over 14 amino acids. The V end lost 0 bases, the J end lost 2 bases, and 10 bases lay between the germline ends. Germline loops: CDR1 DFQATT, CDR2 SNEGSKA (reference sequence). This CDR3 is CSARDPIVQETQYF. CDR3 DNA sequence: TGCAGTGCTAGAGATCCAATTGTTCAAGAGACCCAGTACTTC.

The chain employs TRBV7-9 and TRBJ2-1; the D call may be TRBD1 or TRBD2 (5 bases each). V was trimmed by 0 bases and J by 8 bases, leaving 17 bases between them. Germline V gene sequence: CDR1 SEHNR, CDR2 FQNEAQ (reference sequence). This CDR3 is built from 16 residues. CDR3 coding DNA: TGTGCCAGCAGCTTAGCCACGGGGCTCTCGGGCGATGAGCAGTTCTTC. Translated: CASSLATGLSGDEQFF.